This TCR beta chain came from a study of cytomegalovirus exposure and HLA in healthy donors. Study-level information: Approximately 80 million unique TCRs from HLA-typed donors were held in an early data release. Overall study results and limits: A prior analysis recorded that most TCR beta V segments were productive about 87% or about 30% of the time.

The CDR3 runs to 14 residues. Germline CDR1 and CDR2: WSHSY and SAAADI. The ends were cut back, 8 bases at V and 3 bases at J, with 16 bases in the middle. Note on this clone: What it recognizes is unknown.

It was with 60 Vbeta and 13 Jbeta primers that the PCR ran. Here immunoSEQ multiplex PCR was the method, and the copy in TCRdb shows in-frame clones only, minus some. The sample records 120,000 or so clones, about four fifths being singletons. Sequences were obtained from PBMCs. The clonotype was recovered from a man aged 18-30 years in good health and CMV-seronegative. The V call is TRBV10-2, the J call TRBJ1-1; possible D gene TRBD1, 6 bases. The CDR3 bases are TGCGCCAGCTCTAATAATGGACAGCACACTGAAGCTTTCTTT. Encoded protein: CASSNNGQHTEAFF.